This is a list of T cell receptor beta chains from one sample in a study of shared clonotypes between healthy human individuals. Generated by immunoSEQ multiplex PCR, the TCRdb table keeps only in-frame clones and is missing some. Of 2 million to 3 million clones in the sample, over 85% were seen once. The sample consisted of naive CD4+ T cells from PBMCs. These receptors were collected from a man between 18 and 35 years old in good health. Some clones in this sample may be carry-over from other donors' samples. CDR3s include the opening cysteine and the closing phenylalanine or tryptophan. Fields, in order: V gene, clone size, J gene, D gene, CDR3 DNA, CDR3 protein. D genes are given only for firm matches. The size entry is marked missing in some rows and otherwise reads once, few, many or a size class.

>TRBV7-2|-|TRBJ2-7|-
TGTGCCAGCAGCTTAGACGACGGCACGCAGTACTTC
CASSLDDGTQYF
>TRBV6-6|once|TRBJ2-4|TRBD1
TGTGCCAGCAGCCCGGGACAGGGGCTGGCCAAAAACATTCAGTACTTC
CASSPGQGLAKNIQYF
>TRBV7-8|-|TRBJ2-4|TRBD2
TGTGCCAGCAGCTTAGCGGTGGGACTAGCCCTAGCCAAAAACATTCAGTACTTC
CASSLAVGLALAKNIQYF
>TRBV18|-|TRBJ2-2|TRBD1
TGTGCCAGCTCAAATGGGGACAGGGACTTCCCGGCGGAGCTGTTTTTT
CASSNGDRDFPAELFF
>TRBV7-6|-|TRBJ2-2|-
TGTGCCAGCAGCCCGCACGGGGTGAGAGCGAACACCGGGGAGCTGTTTTTT
CASSPHGVRANTGELFF
>TRBV5-4|once|TRBJ2-5|TRBD2
TGTGCCAGCAGCTTAGGAGGTAGACTAGCGGGAGGCACGAACCAAGAGACCCAGTACTTC
CASSLGGRLAGGTNQETQYF
>TRBV28|once|TRBJ1-2|-
TGTGCCAGCAGCGACAAGGACAGAAGCTATGGCTACACCTTC
CASSDKDRSYGYTF
>TRBV27|-|TRBJ2-1|-
TGTGCCAGCAGTTTCCGCATAAGGGATACTAAACCCCCTAAACCTTACAATGAGCAGTTCTTC
CASSFRIRDTKPPKPYNEQFF
>TRBV5-1|-|TRBJ1-4|-
TGCGCCAGCAGCTTGGGCGGGAGCCGTAATGAAAAACTGTTTTTT
CASSLGGSRNEKLFF
>TRBV6-5|-|TRBJ1-1|TRBD1
TGTGCCAGCAGTTTGGGTCAGGGGGGGAGAAACACTGAAGCTTTCTTT
CASSLGQGGRNTEAFF
>TRBV29-1|-|TRBJ2-5|-
TGCAGCGTTGAAAAGTCAGGGTTTTCGGAGACCCAGTACTTC
CSVEKSGFSETQYF
>TRBV29-1|-|TRBJ2-1|-
TGCAGCGTTGAACACAGGGATGTAGACAATGAGCAGTTCTTC
CSVEHRDVDNEQFF
>TRBV6-5|-|TRBJ2-2|TRBD1
TGTGCCAGCAGATTGACAGGGTTTACCGGGGAGCTGTTTTTT
CASRLTGFTGELFF
>TRBV12-2|-|TRBJ1-1|-
TGTGCAAGTCGCTTGGCCGGGTTGAACACTGAAGCTTTCTTT
CASRLAGLNTEAFF
>TRBV18|-|TRBJ2-2|TRBD1
TGTGCCAGCTCACTCCTGGCAGGGGGAAACACCGGGGAGCTGTTTTTT
CASSLLAGGNTGELFF
>TRBV6-5|-|TRBJ1-6|-
TGTGCCAGCAGTTACTTATCATCCGAAGGGTCACCCCTCCACTTT
CASSYLSSEGSPLHF
>TRBV18|once|TRBJ1-1|-
TGTGCCAGCGGGCGAACAAGTAATCCCCAAATCCTGAACACTGAAGCTTTCTTT
CASGRTSNPQILNTEAFF
>TRBV5-1|-|TRBJ1-2|TRBD1
TGCGCCAGCAGCTCTGGACAGGGGCATGGCTACACCTTC
CASSSGQGHGYTF
>TRBV6-1|-|TRBJ2-7|-
TGTGCCAGCACCTCCGGGACGGGACCCTACGAGCAGTACTTC
CASTSGTGPYEQYF
>TRBV13|-|TRBJ1-2|-
TGTGCCAGCAGCACCCGGGGGAACGAATTAAGAAGGGTCTATGGCTACACCTTC
CASSTRGNELRRVYGYTF
>TRBV6-6|-|TRBJ1-4|TRBD1
TGTGCCAGCAGTTACGGGACAGTGAATGAAAAACTGTTTTTT
CASSYGTVNEKLFF
>TRBV9|-|TRBJ2-5|TRBD2
TGTGCCAGCAGCCCGGCGGGAGGGCGAGAGACCCAGTACTTC
CASSPAGGRETQYF
>TRBV6-5|-|TRBJ2-2|-
TGTGCCAGCAGCCCCCCCGTCCCGACCACCGGGGAGCTGTTTTTT
CASSPPVPTTGELFF
>TRBV7-3|-|TRBJ2-2|-
TGTGCCAGCGGATTGCTGAACACCGGGGAGCTGTTTTTT
CASGLLNTGELFF